This is a list of T cell receptor beta chains from one sample in a study of response to subunit inactivated influenza vaccine. MiXCR, run by TCRdb on the RT-PCR reads, gives a single entry per CDR3 protein. The repertoire holds 550,000 to 800,000 distinct CDR3 sequences, with 11% to 15% as singletons. Sample: PBMCs from blood, taken 14 to 15 days before vaccination. These receptors were obtained from a man aged 50 or older who received an inactivated influenza vaccine. Each CDR3 is given without its conserved first and last residue. The order of the fields is J gene, V gene, CDR3 protein.

TRBJ1-3,TRBV9,ASSVATAPFSGNTIY
TRBJ2-7,TRBV21-1,ASSPDRDSYEQY
TRBJ2-2,TRBV5-1,ASSSEGLVQNTGELF
TRBJ2-6,TRBV5-1,ASSLGETGANVLT
TRBJ2-5,TRBV5-1,ASSLDQETQY
TRBJ1-5,TRBV23-1,ASSQSAVYSNQPQH
TRBJ1-6,TRBV3-1,ASSQVEVRSPLH
TRBJ1-4,TRBV27,ASSSRQIEKLF
TRBJ2-1,TRBV7-2,ASSNSGSPLNEQF
TRBJ2-1,TRBV24-1,ATSDSHNEQF
TRBJ2-3,TRBV20-1,SANTAVRTDTQY
TRBJ1-5,TRBV5-1,ASSLNGGGNQPQH
TRBJ1-3,TRBV20-1,SARDIYGNTIY
TRBJ2-5,TRBV20-1,SAREPGQETQY
TRBJ2-3,TRBV27,ASSFRSSGRLCTDTQY
TRBJ2-5,TRBV11-2,ASSQGTGPETQY
TRBJ1-6,TRBV12-3/TRBV12-4,ASSFSGRRSPLH